Below, one T cell receptor (beta chain) is given with its context. The target of this receptor is not known. No base quality values were provided; no much bigger clone lies one nucleotide off. The treatment or condition label of this sample denotes: approximately 18 received Ad26.COV2.S at low or high dose, single or two shots; about 5 received placebo; per-sample allocation not given. For vaccine and placebo recipients, repertoires were sequenced using samples collected on day 63 after the first injection. Between 29 July and 7 August 2020, Cohort 1b enrolled around 24 adults aged 18-55 years at one site in Boston, USA. Ad26.COV2.S consisted of a replication-incompetent adenovirus type 26 vector by which a prefusion-stabilized SARS-CoV-2 spike protein from the original Wuhan strain was expressed. TCRbeta CDR3 regions were sequenced with the immunoSEQ Assay. After extraction, genomic DNA underwent amplification by bias-controlled multiplex PCR, followed by high-throughput sequencing. Per the original workflow: To quantify the absolute abundance of each unique TCRbeta CDR3 region, sequences were collapsed and filtered. T cell fraction was estimated by normalization of TCRbeta template counts to usable DNA, with usable DNA being measured through amplification of reference genes present in all nucleated cells. Repertoire TCRs were annotated as SARS-CoV-2-specific when V gene, CDR3 amino acid sequence and J gene were exactly matched to a known reactive TCR set. MIRA supplied the reference SARS-CoV-2 TCR set, which was filtered for enrichment in COVID-19-positive ImmuneCODE repertoires so that public or cross-reactive TCRs were removed. Drawing on the MIRA antigens, annotated TCRs were analysed further at the level of specific ORF or position within ORF. Breadth was defined as the number of annotated unique rearrangements divided by the total number of unique productive rearrangements, and depth was defined as the summed frequency of the annotated unique rearrangements. Two-sided Wilcoxon rank-sum tests were used to compare TCR breadth between groups. TCRdb carries this immuneACCESS record with in-frame sequences only. Its versions omit some clonotypes, under half of them owing to an unresolved V gene in the studies checked, with the rest unexplained. That table supplies the V and J calls and clone size; D and trimming were determined from the DNA. For this sample there are hundreds of thousands of clones; about 89% appear just once. The ten largest clones add up to roughly 4.8% of the sample.

This sample is drawn from a study of Ad26.COV2.S vaccination and SARS-CoV-2 variants (TCRdb year 2021). Background for the entire study: Vaccine-arm donors came from COV1001, a multicentre, randomized, double-blind, placebo-controlled phase I-IIa trial of Ad26.COV2.S in healthy adults. The TCR-sequenced set comprised approximately 30 samples: some 19 Ad26.COV2.S vaccine recipients, 5 placebo recipients and 8 SARS-CoV-2 convalescent individuals. Ad26.COV2.S was administered intramuscularly at 5 x 10^10 or 1 x 10^11 viral particles, either as a single shot or as two shots given 56 days apart. The specificity and breadth of SARS-CoV-2-reactive T cell receptors after Ad26.COV2.S vaccination were assessed by TCRbeta repertoire sequencing. Trial participants were randomized into five groups of five, in which low-dose or high-dose Ad26.COV2.S was given once or twice, or placebo was given on both occasions. Throughout the experiments and outcome assessment, investigators stayed blinded to trial group allocation.

General conclusions and limits of the study: Vaccine and placebo recipients had similar non-spike TCR breadth, a finding consistent with the vaccine containing only spike. The study was not powered to compare responses between vaccine doses or regimens. Compared with placebo recipients, Ad26.COV2.S recipients showed higher spike-specific TCR breadth (P = 0.0014). After vaccination, substantial breadth of spike-specific CD8+ and CD4+ T cell responses was reported. According to the authors, total T cell responses may have been underestimated by the TCR breadth and depth analyses.

This specimen consisted of peripheral blood, obtained in a trial of Ad26.COV2.S vaccine versus placebo. The TCR originated in a person between 18 and 65 years old who received the Ad26.COV2.S COVID-19 vaccine or a placebo.

The CDR3: CASKGDAEKLFF. The sequenced DNA: TGTGCCAGCAAGGGGGACGCCGAAAAACTGTTTTTT. The chain is assembled from TRBV6-1 and TRBJ1-4, and the D gene may be TRBD1, 6 bases matching. The germline V gene supplies CDR1 MNHNS and CDR2 SASEGT. V loses 7 bases of germline sequence and J loses 8 bases, and the interval between the two ends is 11 bases. The CDR3 numbers 12 residues from cysteine through phenylalanine. CDR3 DNA only is kept here, 36 bases in frame from base 1.